This T cell receptor (beta chain) was found in a study of T cell repertoires in aging, cancer and after chemotherapy. Study at large: Healthy donor repertoires were recorded over several months to years and showed clear clonal overlap. The full dataset contained about 10 million TCR reads.

Points from the study as a whole: Compared with age-matched healthy donors, untreated hematological or solid cancer patients showed higher blood TCR clonality.

Rearranged V-D-J TRB sequences were amplified with a mixed TRB-A/B primer pool. TCRdb analysed the multiplex PCR reads with MiXCR anew, one entry per CDR3 protein. The data hold under 7,500 distinct CDR3 sequences, with 35% to 50% observed a single time. Amplification of TCR beta used genomic DNA extracted from peripheral blood. The CDR3 totals 15 residues. The germline gives CDR1 MGHRA, CDR2 YSYEKL. Trimming at V came to 1 base and at J to 4 bases, leaving 3 bases not matched to a gene. The sample holds a few counts of this clonotype. The antigen remains unidentified. The clonotype comes from a human donor in good health. The chain recombines TRBV4-1 with TRBJ1-2; 10 bases are a match to TRBD1. The sequencing input was blood. CDR3 sequence: CASSQVGQGSYGYTF. CDR3 bases: TGCGCCAGCAGCCAAGTGGGACAGGGGAGCTATGGCTACACCTTC.